This TCR beta chain was sequenced in a study of persistence of HIV-infected CD4 T cells (dated by TCRdb to 2019 to 2021). Regarding the complete study: CMV- and HIV-1 Gag-responding CD4+ T cells were isolated from ART-treated individuals so that antigen-driven clonal expansion of HIV-1-infected cells could be examined. Participants had been on suppressive ART for a median of around eight years. Peripheral blood samples of up to roughly 200 mL were collected at multiple time points, except for a couple of participants, who underwent leukapheresis at a single time point. TCRbeta sequencing assessed the clonality of all cells in each sorted population, while proviral sequencing assessed the clonality of infected cells. The TCR cluster analysis across participants included 8 participants for CMV and 6 or 7 participants for Gag.

The immunoSEQ hsTCRB assay version 4 in survey mode was used to sequence TCRbeta repertoires from genomic DNA. For TCRbeta sequencing, genomic DNA was diluted to approximately 9.6 ng/uL, and up to 1 ug was used per sample. The authors' pipeline ran thus. TCRbeta data analysis was done in ImmunoSeq Analyzer 3.0, and diversity was calculated on productive nucleotide rearrangements. Using the Immunarch R package, lower-bound TCR diversity was estimated with the improved Chao index and clonality was estimated with the Gini coefficient. Nucleotide rearrangements that differed but encoded the same CDR3beta amino acid sequence were counted as separate clonotypes. Differential abundance analysis identified TCRbeta sequences significantly enriched in antigen-responding cells relative to anti-CD3/anti-CD28-activated cells. Using predicted peptide-MHC specificity as the basis, GLIPH2 grouped TCRs into clusters, both for each participant individually and for the merged data sets that combined participants. Not all clones reach the TCRdb copy of this immuneACCESS table, which keeps in-frame sequences only. Checked studies attribute under half of the gap to unresolved V genes and leave the rest unexplained. Clone size and the V and J calls come from that table; the DNA yielded D and trimming. The table for this sample lists about 48,000 clones; 75% to 85% of them were counted only once. The ten largest account for less than 3% of the sample.

The sample's treatment or condition, from its label and the paper: suppressive antiretroviral therapy. Lysates of CMV-infected fibroblasts were used at 10 ug/mL for cell stimulation. Memory populations depleted of antigen-responding cells were obtained by sorting nonresponding CD40L-negative CD69-negative CD45RO-high memory CD4+ T cells. Participants were HIV-1-infected adults who started suppressive ART during chronic infection. Participants had undetectable plasma HIV-1 RNA below 50 copies/mL for at least 4 years. To be included, participants needed a CD4+ T cell count above 400 cells/uL and a positive CMV serology. Before stimulation, PBMCs were isolated using density centrifugation and then depleted of CD8+ T cells. For about 20 hours, CD8-depleted PBMCs were stimulated with anti-CD28/CD49d costimulation, a CD40-blocking antibody, and enfuvirtide, which was added to prevent new infections. Cells were sorted on a Beckman Coulter MoFlo Legacy or XDP sorter, with propidium iodide excluding dead cells. Genomic DNA was extracted using the QIAamp DNA Mini Kit for samples with more than one million cells and using the Quick-DNA Microprep Kit for all other samples.

What the study reported, not specific to this receptor: Degenerate expanded CDR3beta sequences were enriched in antigen-responding cells, suggesting convergent selection of CD4+ responses to CMV and Gag. Significantly lower TCRbeta richness was observed in CMV- and Gag-responding cells than in anti-CD3/anti-CD28-responding cells, and higher oligoclonality was observed in CMV-responding cells than in CD3/CD28-stimulated and Gag-responding cells. Within the same sorted populations, TCR oligoclonality correlated with proviral oligoclonality. Restriction of bulk TCR analyses to the rare CMV-responding cells that actually carried HIV-1 proviruses was not possible. Only a small number of individuals took part in the study, and only a limited range of antigens was tested.

As to this clone: Its specific antigen is unknown. Base qualities are not recorded, but no much larger clone differs from it by a single base.

For CDR1 and CDR2, the germline V gene lists KGHSH and LQKENI. The CDR3 covers 13 residues, taking in both the cysteine and the phenylalanine. Only the CDR3 DNA stays, 39 bases, in frame from base 1. The V end loses 6 bases and the J end loses 9 bases, and a stretch of 15 bases separates them. The sequence came from an adult man with HIV who was CMV-seropositive. The V gene is TRBV18 and the J gene is TRBJ2-1; a tentative D call is TRBD2 (5 bases match). The specimen comprised CD4+ T cells sorted from PBMCs after roughly 18-hour stimulation, sampled from a patient who received antiretroviral therapy. The cell subset or site label here, explained by the study, means: CD40L-CD69- CD45RO-high memory CD4 T cells not responding to CMV lysate. The CDR3: CASSSGRVTEQFF. The DNA sequence is TGTGCCAGCTCGAGCGGAAGGGTTACTGAGCAGTTCTTC.